Described below is a single TCR beta chain sequence and its context. This specimen belongs to a study of blood T cell repertoires in COVID-19. Looking at the study overall: Sites across the United States, Italy and Spain contributed samples from acute and convalescent COVID-19.

This CDR3 contains 15 residues. Germline-derived CDR1 and CDR2 are SGHTS and YDEGEE. The V end was cut by 4 bases, the J end by 7 bases, with 18 bases between. Per the original data handling: Amplifying reference gene primers gave estimates of nucleated cell counts. Libraries were prepared by immunoSEQ multiplex PCR; TCRdb keeps only in-frame clonotypes and omits some of them. V, J and clone size were drawn from that table, and D and trimming were deduced from the DNA. The sample has some 56,000 clones, roughly 80% seen once; the top ten hold more than 15%. The specimen sequenced was peripheral blood. The V gene is TRBV5-8, the J gene TRBJ2-1; D uncertain. The receptor's source is a woman between 50 and 59 years old with active or convalescent COVID-19. Here the CDR3 DNA reads TGTGCCAGCAGCCTCGGAGTGTTTAGGTGGAATGAGCAGTTCTTC. Protein: CASSLGVFRWNEQFF. The full variable domain, rest sourced from reference TRBV5-8 and TRBJ2-1, is EAGVTQSPTHLIKTRGQQATLRCSPISGHTSVYWYQQALGLGLQFLLWYDEGEERNRGNFPPRFSGRQFPNYSSELNVNALELEDSALYLCASSLGVFRWNEQFFGPGTRLTVL.